Sequencing of this TCR beta chain was carried out in a study of T cells in women clearing cervical HPV infection. Overall study: Control women cleared a single incident HPV16 infection within 12 months.

The CDR3 sequence is 13 residues long. The V end was cut by 0 bases, the J end by 5 bases, with 7 bases between. The germline gives CDR1 KGHSH, CDR2 LQKENI. Prevalent HPV16 infections were excluded; only incident single HPV16 infections included. HPV was found by MY09/MY11 PCR and dot-blot genotyping. As regards this clone: Read coverage stops 3 residues before the CDR3 terminus; the germline J gene supplies the remainder.

Profiled with immunoSEQ multiplex PCR; TCRdb holds only in-frame clones, not every one. Its table records 40,000 or so clones. The clonotype originates from a woman between 18 and 70 years old with a cervical HPV16 infection that either progressed to CIN3+ or cleared (not recorded which). The sequenced sample consisted of blood buffy coat. The V call is TRBV18, the J call TRBJ2-5, with D uncertain. CDR3 bases read: TGTGCCAGCTCACCACCCGGTGCGGAGACC. Amino acid sequence: CASSPPGAET. The whole CDR3 protein is CASSPPGAETQYF.